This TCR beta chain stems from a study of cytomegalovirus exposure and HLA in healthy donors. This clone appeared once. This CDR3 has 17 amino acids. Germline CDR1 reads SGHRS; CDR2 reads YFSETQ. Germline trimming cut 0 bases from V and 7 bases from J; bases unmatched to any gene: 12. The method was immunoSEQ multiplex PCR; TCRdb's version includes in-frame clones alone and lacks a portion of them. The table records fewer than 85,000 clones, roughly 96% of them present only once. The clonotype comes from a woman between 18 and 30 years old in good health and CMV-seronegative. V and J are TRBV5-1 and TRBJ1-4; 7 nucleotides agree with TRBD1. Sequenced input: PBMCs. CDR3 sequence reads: CASSLARPTGSLEKLFF. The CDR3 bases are TGCGCCAGCAGCTTGGCAAGGCCGACAGGGAGCCTTGAAAAACTGTTTTTT.